This is a list of T cell receptor beta chains from one sample in a study of Tregs in tolerant kidney transplant recipients. Sequencing was performed with immunoSEQ multiplex PCR; in TCRdb, only in-frame clones are kept and a portion is missing. The sample lists 69,000 or so clones, 85% to 90% seen once, with approximately 0.4% in the top ten. Sequenced material: CD4+ T cells from blood, taken before the transplant. These receptors were collected from a human donor who received a combined kidney and bone marrow transplant. Each CDR3 is given with its conserved first and last residue. A D gene is named only where the DNA matches it firmly. For some rows the clone size is stated as once, few or many, or as a class when expanded; others skip it.

cdr3_length	d_call	clone_size	v_call	j_call	cdr3_nt	cdr3_aa
12	TRBD1	few	TRBV30	TRBJ1-4	TGTGCCTGGTCCGGGACAGGCGAAAAACTGTTTTTT	CAWSGTGEKLFF
12	-	few	TRBV7-9	TRBJ1-2	TGTGCCAGCAGCACTCGAGACTATGGCTACACCTTC	CASSTRDYGYTF
14	TRBD1	-	TRBV27	TRBJ2-3	TGTGCCAGCAGCCGGGACAGTTACACAGATACGCAGTATTTT	CASSRDSYTDTQYF
17	TRBD1	-	TRBV5-4	TRBJ2-1	TGTGCCAGCTCGGGGACAGGGGGCGCTATTTCCTACAATGAGCAGTTCTTC	CASSGTGGAISYNEQFF
14	-	-	TRBV5-1	TRBJ2-1	TGCGCCAGCAGCTCCCCTTCCGAAAGCGCTGAGCAGTTCTTC	CASSSPSESAEQFF
12	-	-	TRBV28	TRBJ2-7	TGTGCCAGCAGCCCAGGGACCTACGAGCAGTACTTC	CASSPGTYEQYF
22	TRBD1	-	TRBV2	TRBJ1-3	TGTGCCAGCAGTGACCGGGATCGCTTTCCCGGGACAGGGGTGACGGAGGGAAACACCATATATTTT	CASSDRDRFPGTGVTEGNTIYF
15	TRBD2	many	TRBV7-7	TRBJ2-2	TGTGCCAGCAGAAGAGCGGGAGGGCCGTCCGGGGAGCTGTTTTTT	CASRRAGGPSGELFF
13	-	-	TRBV5-5	TRBJ1-5	TGTGCCAGCAGCTTGGATAGTTATCAGCCCCAGCATTTT	CASSLDSYQPQHF
13	-	-	TRBV18	TRBJ1-4	TGTGCCAGCTTCGACACAACTAATGAAAAACTGTTTTTT	CASFDTTNEKLFF
14	-	-	TRBV5-1	TRBJ2-1	TGCGCCAGCAGCTTCGTGGAGGGCTACAATGAGCAGTTCTTC	CASSFVEGYNEQFF
13	-	-	TRBV19	TRBJ1-1	TGTGCCAGTAGTTGGGGGGGAAACACTGAAGCTTTCTTT	CASSWGGNTEAFF
14	TRBD2	medium-sized	TRBV10-3	TRBJ2-7	TGTGCCATCAGTGAGACGGAGGCTAGCGGCGAGCAGTACTTC	CAISETEASGEQYF
14	-	-	TRBV30	TRBJ2-7	TGTGCCTGGAGTGCGAGAGGAGAGGCCTACGAGCAGTACTTC	CAWSARGEAYEQYF
15	-	-	TRBV5-1	TRBJ2-3	TGCGCCAGCAGCTTGGGAGGGCCTAGCACAGATACGCAGTATTTT	CASSLGGPSTDTQYF
15	-	once	TRBV7-3	TRBJ2-7	TGTGCCAGCAGCTTGGTAGCGGAAGAGCCCTACGAGCAGTACTTC	CASSLVAEEPYEQYF
14	TRBD1	-	TRBV2	TRBJ1-5	TGTGCCAGTGCTGGGACAGGGGGCAATCAGCCCCAGCATTTT	CASAGTGGNQPQHF
15	-	-	TRBV5-1	TRBJ1-1	TGCGCCAGCAGCTTGCGAGGACAGTTGAACACTGAAGCTTTCTTT	CASSLRGQLNTEAFF
16	-	-	TRBV14	TRBJ2-2	TGTGCCAGCAGCCCTCCCAGCGGATGGAGGACCGGGGAGCTGTTTTTT	CASSPPSGWRTGELFF
15	-	once	TRBV7-2	TRBJ2-7	TGTGCCAGCAGCTTAGTAGGCGGGCAGATCTACGAGCAGTACTTC	CASSLVGGQIYEQYF
15	TRBD2	-	TRBV5-6	TRBJ2-5	TGTGCCAGCAGCTTATTTTTGAGGGAGGGGGAGACCCAGTACTTC	CASSLFLREGETQYF